The subject of this entry is one T cell receptor beta chain. As yet, its antigen is unknown. Clones were read by immunoSEQ multiplex PCR, and TCRdb kept only the in-frame ones, dropping some. The table shows 92,000 or so clones, with more than 80% occurring only once. The data stem from a study of OX40 agonist ivuxolimab in advanced cancers. About the study: The patients received agonistic anti-OX40 (CD134) antibody ivuxolimab.

After removal of 6 bases from V and 0 bases from J, the junction contained 4 bases not matched to a gene. The CDR3 loop spans 14 amino acids. Germline loops: CDR1 SGHRS, CDR2 YFSETQ. Overall study results and limits: Expanded clones belonging to CD8+ T cells outnumbered, on average, those of CD4+.

The chain recombines TRBV5-1 with TRBJ1-1; TRBD1 matches at 8 bases. Specimen: CD4+ or CD8+ T cells sorted from blood, collected in a trial of the OX40 agonist ivuxolimab. The clonotype was recovered from an adult with an advanced solid tumor such as melanoma, head and neck, liver or kidney cancer. In nucleotides, the CDR3 is TGCGCCAGCACCGGGACAGGTGTGAACACTGAAGCTTTCTTT. Translated, it gives CASTGTGVNTEAFF.